This TCR beta chain came from a study of T cells expressing NK-cell markers. No DNA is given; TCRdb re-called the 5' RACE reads and lists each CDR3 protein once. The repertoire table contains about 400,000 distinct CDR3 sequences. The CDR3 length is 11 residues. The germline V gene encodes CDR1 KGHDR and CDR2 SFDVKD. The V call is TRBV24-1, the J call TRBJ2-1; TCRdb's D gene call, TRBD2, goes unchecked for lack of DNA. Sequencing used blood T cells: a sorted CD56 or NKG2C T cell subset, CD4+ or CD8+ T cells, or bulk PBMC T cells (not recorded which). The source is a woman between 50 and 59 years old in good health. CDR3 protein: CATSLVNEQFF.